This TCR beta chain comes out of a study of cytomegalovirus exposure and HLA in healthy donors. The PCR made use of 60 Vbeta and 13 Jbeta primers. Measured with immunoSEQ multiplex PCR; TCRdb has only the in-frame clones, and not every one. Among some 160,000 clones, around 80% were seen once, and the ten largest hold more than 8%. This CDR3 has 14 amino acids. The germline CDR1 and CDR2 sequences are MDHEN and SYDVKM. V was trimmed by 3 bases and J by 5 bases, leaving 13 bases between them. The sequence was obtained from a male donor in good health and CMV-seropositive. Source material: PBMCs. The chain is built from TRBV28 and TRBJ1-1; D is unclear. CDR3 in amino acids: CASSFYLTGTEAFF. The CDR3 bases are TGTGCCAGCAGTTTCTACTTGACGGGAACTGAAGCTTTCTTT.